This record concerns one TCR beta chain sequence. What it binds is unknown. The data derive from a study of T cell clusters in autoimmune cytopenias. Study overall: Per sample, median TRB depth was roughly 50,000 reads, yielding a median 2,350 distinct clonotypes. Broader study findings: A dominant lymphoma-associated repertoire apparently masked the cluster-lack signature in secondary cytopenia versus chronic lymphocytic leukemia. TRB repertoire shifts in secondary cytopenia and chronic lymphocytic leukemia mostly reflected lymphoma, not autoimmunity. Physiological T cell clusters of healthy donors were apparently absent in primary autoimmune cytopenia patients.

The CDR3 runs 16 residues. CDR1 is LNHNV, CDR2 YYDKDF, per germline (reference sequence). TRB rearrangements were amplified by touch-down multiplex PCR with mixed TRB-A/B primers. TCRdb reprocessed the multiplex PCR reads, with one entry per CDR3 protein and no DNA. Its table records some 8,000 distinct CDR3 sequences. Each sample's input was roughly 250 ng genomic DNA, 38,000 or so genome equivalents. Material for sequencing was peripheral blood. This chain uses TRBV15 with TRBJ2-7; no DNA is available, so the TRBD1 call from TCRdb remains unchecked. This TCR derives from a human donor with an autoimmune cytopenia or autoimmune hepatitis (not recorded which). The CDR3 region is CATSPQGGRGSYEQYF.